Following are 30 T cell receptor beta chains from one sample sequenced in a study of blood T cell repertoires in COVID-19. Repertoires were generated with immunoSEQ multiplex PCR, while TCRdb's copy carries only in-frame clones and drops some. The sample yields about 97,000 clones, 90% seen once. The sequencing input was peripheral blood. The receptors shown here come from a man between 60 and 70 years old with acute or convalescent COVID-19.

This rearrangement joins TRBV19 to TRBJ1-6; 7 bases fit TRBD1. V lost 7 bases and J lost 5; bases outside the gene matches: 8. Germline lookup yields CDR1 LNHDA and CDR2 SQIVND (reference sequence). There are 15 residues in the CDR3. Here the CDR3 reads CASTRKQGNNSPLHF. The DNA for the CDR3 is TGTGCCAGTACCAGAAAACAGGGGAATAATTCACCCCTCCACTTT.

In DNA form, the CDR3 reads TGTGCCAGTAGTAGCCAGGGTTCCCCCTCCTACAATGAGCAGTTCTTC. Residues: CASSSQGSPSYNEQFF. The chain couples TRBV19 to TRBJ2-1; possible D gene TRBD1, 5 bases. V lost 4 bases to trimming and J lost 0 bases, with 13 bases between them. Germline V lookup: CDR1 LNHDA, CDR2 SQIVND (reference sequence). CDR3 length equals 16 residues.

The chain combines TRBV5-4 with TRBJ1-2, with 10 bases fitting TRBD1. Germline trimming cut 2 bases from V and 6 bases from J; bases unmatched to any gene: 10. The length of the CDR3 is 16 residues. Germline V gene sequence: CDR1 SGHNT, CDR2 YYREEE (reference sequence). Here the CDR3 DNA reads TGTGCCAGCAGCTTAGGACAGGGGGGGGAGGTGAATGGCTACACCTTC. This gives the protein CASSLGQGGEVNGYTF.

The V call is TRBV6-6, the J call TRBJ1-5; 7 bases fit TRBD1. The V segment lost 6 bases and the J segment 2 bases; nucleotides outside the gene matches: 4. The CDR3 sequence is 14 residues long. Germline V gene data show CDR1 as MNHNY and CDR2 as SVGAGI (reference sequence). CDR3 sequence reads: CASSADRGNQPQHF. DNA of the CDR3: TGTGCCAGCAGCGCCGACAGGGGCAATCAGCCCCAGCATTTT.

The chain uses TRBV5-1 and TRBJ2-2, with TRBD2 identical over 7 bases. From germline, CDR1 is SGHRS and CDR2 YFSETQ. The CDR3 length is 15 residues. The V gene end was trimmed by 4 bases and the J gene end by 4 bases; junction bases not matched to a gene: 7. The CDR3 sequence is CASSPGGGSTGELFF. CDR3 nucleotides: TGCGCCAGCAGCCCAGGAGGCGGGAGCACCGGGGAGCTGTTTTTT.

This sequence joins TRBV19 and TRBJ1-5; tentative D call: TRBD1 (6 bases). The V gene lost 2 bases and the J gene lost 6 bases, with 14 bases spanning the gap. Germline V gives CDR1 LNHDA, CDR2 SQIVND (reference sequence). This CDR3 is 15 amino acids long. CDR3 in amino acids: CASSIRGSTSQPQHF. The CDR3 nucleotides read TGTGCCAGTAGTATAAGGGGGAGCACGAGTCAGCCCCAGCATTTT.

This chain joins TRBV5-4 and TRBJ2-7, with 10 bases aligning to TRBD1. Unmatched junction bases numbered 4, after V lost 0 bases and J lost 7 bases. This CDR3 region has 14 residues. The germline gives CDR1 SGHNT, CDR2 YYREEE (reference sequence). The CDR3 protein is CASSLGTGGWEQYF. The CDR3 coding sequence is TGTGCCAGCAGCTTGGGGACAGGGGGTTGGGAGCAGTACTTC.

The chain has TRBV6-2 or TRBV6-3 and TRBJ1-1; TRBD1 matches 7 bases. The CDR3 totals 17 residues. V lost 3 bases and J lost 1; bases outside the gene matches: 11. Germline lookup yields CDR1 MNHEY and CDR2 SVGEGT. CDR3 residues: CASSYFRKQGKNTEAFF. The DNA for the CDR3 is TGTGCCAGCAGTTATTTCCGAAAACAGGGGAAGAACACTGAAGCTTTCTTT.

This chain links TRBV7-8 with TRBJ2-3; TRBD2 matches 9 bases. Germline trimming cut 7 bases from V and 4 bases from J; bases unmatched to any gene: 9. Germline V gene sequence: CDR1 SGHVS, CDR2 FQNEAQ. The CDR3 is 15 amino acids. For the CDR3, the DNA is TGTGCCAGCAACAAGGGCGGGGGGGCATCAGATACGCAGTATTTT. Its translation: CASNKGGGASDTQYF. Using reference TRBV7-8 and TRBJ2-3 for the parts outside the CDR3, the full variable domain is GAGVSQSPRYKVAKRGQDVALRCDPISGHVSLFWYQQALGQGPEFLTYFQNEAQLDKSGLPSDRFFAERPEGSVSTLKIQRTQQEDSAVYLCASNKGGGASDTQYFGPGTRLTVL.

In this sample, this clone turned up a few times. The sample carries other DNA sequences with the same CDR3. The V call is TRBV27, the J call TRBJ1-1; D perhaps matches TRBD1 (6 bases). There are 12 residues in the CDR3. The V gene's germline CDR1 is MNHEY and CDR2 SMNVEV (reference sequence). Trimming left V 8 bases short and J 1 base short, with 8 bases between. Here the CDR3 DNA reads TGTGCCAGCCAGACAGGGAACACTGAAGCTTTCTTT. It encodes CASQTGNTEAFF.

The chain couples TRBV9 to TRBJ1-3; no reliable D call. V lost 3 bases and J lost 0, with 7 bases in between. This CDR3 contains 14 residues. CDR1 is SGDLS, CDR2 YYNGEE, per germline. CDR3 nucleotides: TGTGCCAGCAGCGCGGAGGTCTCTGGAAACACCATATATTTT. Its protein is CASSAEVSGNTIYF.

The chain employs TRBV5-6 and TRBJ1-5; possibly TRBD1 for D (5 bases). V was clipped by 0 bases and J by 7 bases, with 14 bases between them. This CDR3 contains 15 residues. CDR1 is SGHDT and CDR2 is YYEEEE in the germline V gene. The CDR3 is CASSLGWQGGQPQHF. CDR3 in DNA: TGTGCCAGCAGCTTGGGTTGGCAGGGAGGGCAGCCCCAGCATTTT.

The chain carries TRBV7-2 and TRBJ1-3; tentative D call: TRBD1 (6 bases). Trimming cost V 1 base and J 4 bases, with 14 bases left between them. The germline gives CDR1 SGHTA, CDR2 FQGNSA. The CDR3 is 16 residues long. CDR3 protein: CASSLDRALQGNTIYF. The CDR3 DNA is TGTGCCAGCAGCTTAGACAGGGCCTTGCAAGGAAACACCATATATTTT. Together with reference TRBV7-2 and TRBJ1-3, the CDR3 gives the full variable domain: GAGVSQSPSNKVTEKGKDVELRCDPISGHTALYWYRQSLGQGLEFLIYFQGNSAPDKSGLPSDRFSAERTGGSVSTLTIQRTQQEDSAVYLCASSLDRALQGNTIYFGEGSWLTVV.

This sequence joins TRBV5-4 and TRBJ1-1, with D hard to call. Deletions cut 3 bases from V and 4 bases from J, with 10 bases between. CDR1 and CDR2 from the germline V gene are SGHNT and YYREEE (reference sequence). CDR3 length: 13 residues. CDR3 coding DNA: TGTGCCAGCAGCTCCCCCCGGGGCACTGAAGCTTTCTTT. It specifies CASSSPRGTEAFF.

This chain links TRBV5-1 with TRBJ1-2, with 9 nucleotides matching TRBD1. In germline, CDR1 is SGHRS, CDR2 YFSETQ. The V gene end was trimmed by 4 bases and the J gene end by 2 bases; junction bases not matched to a gene: 3. The CDR3 totals 14 residues. The CDR3 DNA reads TGCGCCAGCAGCATCGGGACAGGGAACTATGGCTACACCTTC. This gives the protein CASSIGTGNYGYTF.

This chain uses TRBV10-3 with TRBJ1-1; D unclear. The CDR3 is 12 amino acids. CDR1 is ENHRY and CDR2 is SYGVKD in the germline V gene. V lost 11 bases and J 3 bases, leaving 13 bases between the germline ends. This CDR3 reads CASREMDTEAFF. The CDR3 nucleotides read TGTGCCTCCCGGGAGATGGACACTGAAGCTTTCTTT.

This clone was seen more than once but under ten times. The chain couples TRBV10-2 to TRBJ1-2; TRBD1 is a possible D gene (6 bases). The CDR3 loop spans 15 amino acids. Germline CDR1 WSHSY, CDR2 SAAADI. V gave up 8 bases and J gave up 5 bases, with 21 bases separating them. The DNA of the CDR3 is TGCGCCAGCGGGGTGGCAGGGGCGCTGGATTATGGCTACACCTTC. Amino acids: CASGVAGALDYGYTF.

The chain uses TRBV18 and TRBJ1-1; a possible D gene is TRBD1 (5 bases). The V end was cut by 2 bases, the J end by 0 bases, with 7 bases between. The CDR3 runs to 14 residues. The germline CDR1 and CDR2 sequences are KGHSH and LQKENI. CDR3 protein: CASSPRQMNTEAFF. CDR3 DNA: TGTGCCAGCTCACCAAGACAGATGAACACTGAAGCTTTCTTT.

This clone was seen a few times. The chain uses TRBV5-1 and TRBJ2-7; D not resolved. The CDR3 sequence is 15 residues long. Trimming pared 0 bases from V and 1 base from J, leaving 11 bases between. Germline loops: CDR1 SGHRS, CDR2 YFSETQ. In DNA form, the CDR3 reads TGCGCCAGCAGCTTGGACAGCAATCCTTCCTACGAGCAGTACTTC. Protein product: CASSLDSNPSYEQYF.

This sequence joins TRBV5-4 and TRBJ1-2; 7 positions agree with TRBD1. Trimming removed 0 bases from V and 8 bases from J; junction bases left unmatched: 13. From germline, CDR1 is SGHNT and CDR2 YYREEE (reference sequence). The length of the CDR3 is 16 residues. The CDR3 reads CASSLDRIGGQGGYTF. The CDR3 coding sequence is TGTGCCAGCAGCTTGGACCGGATAGGGGGCCAAGGGGGCTACACCTTC.

The chain uses TRBV2 and TRBJ2-7, with D possibly matching TRBD1 (6 bases). Trimming pared 7 bases from V and 6 bases from J, leaving 13 bases between. The CDR3 is made up of 12 amino acids. The germline V gene encodes CDR1 SNHLY and CDR2 FYNNEI. The CDR3 reads CASMGAGGEQYF. CDR3 DNA sequence: TGTGCCAGCATGGGGGCCGGAGGCGAGCAGTACTTC.

The chain joins TRBV10-2 to TRBJ1-5; D gene ambiguous. Germline V CDR1 and CDR2: WSHSY, SAAADI. Trimming took off 3 bases at V and 4 bases at J, with 7 bases between the two ends. The CDR3 consists of 13 residues. CDR3 in DNA: TGCGCCAGCAGTGACAGGCCAAATCAGCCCCAGCATTTT. Protein: CASSDRPNQPQHF.

The rearrangement links TRBV10-3 to TRBJ1-1, with a tentative D call TRBD1 (5 bases). V was cut by 3 bases and J by 1 base, with 6 bases left in between. Germline V CDR1 and CDR2: ENHRY, SYGVKD. CDR3 length: 13 amino acids. In DNA form, the CDR3 reads TGTGCCATCAGTGATCAGGGGAACACTGAAGCTTTCTTT. It encodes CAISDQGNTEAFF.

V gene TRBV5-4 combines with J gene TRBJ1-6; tentatively, D is TRBD1 (6 bases). The germline V gene encodes CDR1 SGHNT and CDR2 YYREEE (reference sequence). The V end lost 6 bases, the J end lost 8 bases, and 15 bases lay between the germline ends. The CDR3 sequence is 14 residues long. This CDR3 is CASTSQGSDSPLHF. The CDR3 coding sequence is TGTGCCAGCACGTCTCAGGGGTCAGATTCACCCCTCCACTTT.

The rearrangement links TRBV6-5 to TRBJ1-6; no firm D call. Trimming stripped 4 bases from V and 7 bases from J, with 11 bases between. Germline V gene lookup returns CDR1 MNHEY and CDR2 SVGAGI. The CDR3 runs 14 residues. This chain's CDR3 is CASSLLLPNSPLHF. The CDR3 region has the DNA TGTGCCAGCAGTTTACTCCTCCCAAATTCACCCCTCCACTTT.

The chain combines TRBV7-2 with TRBJ1-6; 8 nucleotides line up with TRBD1. J gave up 7 bases and V 5 bases, and 7 bases lay outside the gene matches. Germline lookup yields CDR1 SGHTA and CDR2 FQGNSA. The CDR3 length is 15 residues. CDR3 DNA sequence: TGTGCCAGCAGCCAAGGACAGGGAGAGAATTCACCCCTCCACTTT. Its translation is CASSQGQGENSPLHF. Supplemented by reference TRBV7-2 and TRBJ1-6, the full variable domain reads GAGVSQSPSNKVTEKGKDVELRCDPISGHTALYWYRQSLGQGLEFLIYFQGNSAPDKSGLPSDRFSAERTGGSVSTLTIQRTQQEDSAVYLCASSQGQGENSPLHFGNGTRLTVT.

The rearrangement joins TRBV18 to TRBJ2-7, with 7 positions matching TRBD1. This CDR3 spans 16 amino acids. The V gene's germline CDR1 is KGHSH and CDR2 LQKENI. Germline trimming cut 2 bases from V and 2 bases from J; bases unmatched to any gene: 9. The CDR3 coding sequence is TGTGCCAGCTCACCAAGCTTGGACAGGTCCACCTACGAGCAGTACTTC. This sequence encodes CASSPSLDRSTYEQYF. Full variable domain (remainder filled in from reference TRBV18 and TRBJ2-7): NAGVMQNPRHLVRRRGQEARLRCSPMKGHSHVYWYRQLPEEGLKFMVYLQKENIIDESGMPKERFSAEFPKEGPSILRIQQVVRGDSAAYFCASSPSLDRSTYEQYFGPGTRLTVT.

V usage is TRBV5-4 and J usage is TRBJ2-2, with D unclear. Germline V gene data show CDR1 as SGHNT and CDR2 as YYREEE (reference sequence). Trimming shortened V by 1 base and J by 1 base, and 5 bases separated the two germline ends. The CDR3 has 14 amino acids. CDR3 amino acids: CASSLLGNTGELFF. CDR3 sequence (DNA): TGTGCCAGCAGCTTGCTAGGGAACACCGGGGAGCTGTTTTTT.

This chain links TRBV18 with TRBJ1-5; no firm D call. This CDR3 has 15 residues. The germline V gene encodes CDR1 KGHSH and CDR2 LQKENI. V was cut by 2 bases and J by 1 base, with 9 bases left in between. The CDR3 loop reads CASSPGGMSNQPQHF. CDR3 coding DNA: TGTGCCAGCTCACCAGGAGGGATGAGCAATCAGCCCCAGCATTTT.

V is TRBV2 and J is TRBJ1-2; no reliable D call. Trimming took 6 bases from V and 2 from J, leaving 13 bases between them. The length of the CDR3 is 14 residues. The germline V gene encodes CDR1 SNHLY and CDR2 FYNNEI. CDR3 coding DNA: TGTGCCAGCAGCCCCGGCGGGAAAAACTATGGCTACACCTTC. This codes for CASSPGGKNYGYTF.